This TCR beta chain was retrieved from a study of T cell changes during pregnancy in multiple sclerosis. Profiled with immunoSEQ multiplex PCR; TCRdb holds only in-frame clones, not every one. The sample lists some 71,000 clones; 92% were seen once. This sequence was found in a female donor with multiple sclerosis, enrolled in a pregnancy study. Here the sequenced sample was peripheral blood, taken after pregnancy.

CDR3 DNA sequence: TGTGCTAGTGGTTCCCGACTCTCTGAAGCTTTCTTT. Protein sequence: CASGSRLSEAFF. The rearrangement uses TRBV12-5 and TRBJ1-1; D gene uncertain. Germline V gene data show CDR1 as LGHNT and CDR2 as FRNRAP. V lost 4 bases to trimming and J lost 6 bases, with 9 bases between them. The CDR3 loop spans 12 amino acids.